This T cell receptor beta chain was retrieved from a study of blood T cells in healthy people across ages. Study-wide points: In these data, TCR beta diversity tracked strongly with naive T cell percentage. The fall in TCR beta diversity per million T cells was roughly linear with age.

For the second PCR, which ran for about 6 to 11 cycles, a sample-barcoded 5' primer and a J-beta primer mix were used. TCRdb recomputed calls from the 5' RACE reads with MiXCR, one row per CDR3 protein. Of about 1.8 million distinct CDR3 sequences in the sample, 49% were seen once. A note on this clonotype: Its antigen is as yet unknown.

This TCR derives from a woman between 40 and 50 years old in good health. Input material: blood.

Here the CDR3 reads CASSPLPGQLNTEAFF. The DNA for the CDR3 is TGTGCCAGCAGCCCCCTACCCGGACAGCTGAACACTGAAGCTTTCTTT. The chain carries TRBV7-2 and TRBJ1-1, with D possibly TRBD1 on 6 matching bases. The CDR3 runs to 16 residues. The germline CDR1 and CDR2 sequences are SGHTA and FQGNSA. V lost 5 bases and J 0 bases, leaving 16 bases between the germline ends.